The source of this T cell receptor beta chain is a study of human T cells and chemical hapten exposure (dated by TCRdb to the early 2020s). As for the study more broadly: For sensitization, 2% DPC in acetone was applied to a roughly 2 cm by roughly 2 cm area of upper inner arm skin. Throughout the study period of roughly 24 weeks, patients also received therapeutic DPC doses to the scalp every week. Patch tests used Finn chambers with 0.01% DPC on the upper back, scored after 6 days by International Contact Dermatitis Research Group standards. Most of the patients in the cohort were female, and the cohort covered alopecia areata with under or over 50% scalp involvement, alopecia totalis and alopecia universalis. Libraries were pooled for sequencing, and per-sample TCR yields varied mainly because of small differences in library volumes within the pool. This study followed changes in the peripheral blood TCR repertoire in vivo during primary and secondary sensitization of alopecia patients to the hapten diphenylcyclopropenone (DPC). Patient blood was sampled pre-sensitization (week 0) and at 2, 6 and about 24 weeks after DPC sensitization. Nearly 30 alopecia patients gave blood for TCR sequencing at one to four time points (pre-sensitization, 2, 6 and 24 weeks). From each blood RNA sample, both TCR alpha and TCR beta chains were sequenced.

Paper-wide results and their limitations: Patch test score correlated positively with the number of PT1 expanded TCRs, reaching significance at thresholds 8, 16 and 32 but not at 4. Alopecia, a presumed autoimmune disease, was present in all patients, so the immune response of the patients might differ from that of healthy individuals. Repeated subsampling changed both the strength of the expansion versus patch-test correlation and the threshold at which the correlation became significant. DPC sensitization did not change how many TCRs were above 1 in 1000 frequency, and no evidence was found of alterations in global repertoire structure. Significantly more large CDR3 similarity clusters were formed by expanded TCRs than by pre-sensitization or healthy control sets, consistent with antigen-driven responses.

Library generation was performed with RACE. Sequencing used a NextSeq 500. During library preparation, unique molecular identifiers were attached to individual cDNA molecules so that TCRs could be counted in a quantitative, reproducible way. Processing in the source paper ran as follows. A median of roughly 98,000 TCRs per sample was observed, with a range of about 20,000 to 700,000. The Decombinator software suite was used to annotate the V, J and CDR3 of the TCR reads. To make PS versus PT1 abundance plots, every sample was subsampled to the same number of TCRs (28,000). TCRs were defined as expanded if absent before sensitization and observed at least eight times at the 2-week time point. Using fastp trimming at Q25 and MiXCR clonotype assembly, TCRdb reanalyzed the public sequencing data and kept in-frame beta chains. CDR3 protein sequences are deduplicated, and each keeps its most common genes and DNA. These V and J calls derive from TCRdb rather than the authors' analysis. The sample table records around 42,000 distinct CDR3 sequences; roughly a tenth of these occur just once. The ten largest clones take up 14% to 15% of the sample.

As encoded in the germline V gene, CDR1 is SGHAT while CDR2 is FQNNGV. Measured from the cysteine to the phenylalanine, the CDR3 is 14 residues long. Only CDR3 DNA remains: 42 bases, in frame from the first base. Only one count was recorded for this clonotype. The antigen it recognizes is unknown. The junction differs from germline at one of its ends, possibly a read error. The sample's time point label, in plain terms: patch test 2, 6 weeks after DPC sensitization. Taken with the paper, the label for treatment or condition translates to: therapeutic diphenylcyclopropenone sensitization with weekly scalp DPC. Total RNA was isolated from unfractionated whole blood collected in Tempus Blood RNA tubes. At each patch-test visit, blood was drawn before the patch test was applied. To be eligible, patients had to be aged 18 to 70, diagnosed with alopecia and judged suitable for DPC therapy, while pregnant patients were excluded.

This TCR was sampled from a woman in her twenties or thirties with alopecia areata. Some clones in this sample may be carry-over from other donors' samples. The sequence links TRBV11-2 to TRBJ2-7; the central 9 bases match TRBD2. The input for sequencing was whole blood, taken in connection with sensitization to the hapten diphenylcyclopropenone (DPC). CDR3 protein: CASSWGTSSHEQYF. The DNA sequence follows: TGTGCCAGCAGCTGGGGGACTAGCTCCCACGAGCAGTACTTC.